This T cell receptor beta chain is from a study of spatial heterogeneity in lung cancer. Study outcomes and limitations: Tracking of tumor mutation counts was seen in expanded intratumoral alpha and beta TCR counts.

TCRdb recomputed calls from the 5' RACE reads with MiXCR, one row per CDR3 protein. Of about 18,000 distinct CDR3 sequences listed, around 6.9% are singletons. This clonotype was observed many times. No antigen is known for it. The CDR3 consists of 17 residues. Trimming stripped 4 bases from V and 0 bases from J, with 17 bases between. Germline loops: CDR1 KGHSH, CDR2 LQKENI. Time point of the sample: sample taken at primary tumor resection. The chain has TRBV18 and TRBJ2-3, with unresolved D. Specimen: lung tumor tissue, collected at surgery. The origin of this receptor is a female donor with early-stage non-small cell lung cancer. The CDR3 nucleotides read TGTGCCAGCTCACTCAAAACCTCTGGGCACAGCACAGATACGCAGTATTTT. Protein: CASSLKTSGHSTDTQYF.